The 32 T cell receptor beta chains in this list originate from one sample, sequenced in a study of blood T cell repertoires in COVID-19. The repertoire was sequenced with immunoSEQ multiplex PCR; TCRdb's copy has only in-frame clones and lacks some. The data contain about 240,000 clones, about 85% of them seen just once; the ten biggest clones take up roughly 1.9%. The sample consisted of peripheral blood. All receptors derive from a man younger than 45 who had recovered from COVID-19.

This sequence joins TRBV19 and TRBJ2-5; tentative D call: TRBD1 (6 bases). The germline V and J ends were trimmed by 4 bases and 5 bases, with 11 bases remaining between them. This CDR3 region has 13 residues. Germline CDR1 LNHDA, CDR2 SQIVND (reference sequence). CDR3 loop: CASSTGVGETQYF. The CDR3 coding sequence is TGTGCCAGTAGTACAGGGGTGGGGGAGACCCAGTACTTC.

This chain joins TRBV7-9 and TRBJ1-1; possibly TRBD1 for D (5 bases). Per germline, CDR1 SEHNR and CDR2 FQNEAQ (reference sequence). V was clipped by 2 bases and J by 6 bases, with 10 bases between them. This CDR3 contains 13 residues. The CDR3: CASSLTTGSEAFF. CDR3 in DNA: TGTGCCAGCAGCTTAACAACAGGTTCTGAAGCTTTCTTT. The full variable domain, with the rest looked up from reference TRBV7-9 and TRBJ1-1, is DTGVSQNPRHKITKRGQNVTFRCDPISEHNRLYWYRQTLGQGPEFLTYFQNEAQLEKSRLLSDRFSAERPKGSFSTLEIQRTEQGDSAMYLCASSLTTGSEAFFGQGTRLTVV.

V and J are TRBV7-2 and TRBJ1-2, with 8 positions matching TRBD1. Germline-derived CDR1 and CDR2 are SGHTA and FQGNSA. V lost 2 bases, J lost 3 bases, and 8 bases stayed unmatched. This CDR3 is 16 amino acids long. CDR3 protein: CASSLPPGGADYGYTF. CDR3 DNA sequence: TGTGCCAGCAGCTTACCCCCAGGGGGCGCCGACTATGGCTACACCTTC.

This chain connects TRBV19 to TRBJ1-2, with D tentatively TRBD1 (5 bases). The ends were cut back, 8 bases at V and 4 bases at J, with 20 bases in the middle. This CDR3 contains 15 residues. In germline, CDR1 is LNHDA, CDR2 SQIVND (reference sequence). The CDR3 nucleotides are TGTGCCAGTTCACTTTTCGACAGTGCGAGCTATGGCTACACCTTC. Amino acids: CASSLFDSASYGYTF.

V and J are TRBV5-4 and TRBJ1-1; D not resolved. The length of the CDR3 is 15 residues. The V end lost 0 bases, the J end lost 8 bases, and 17 bases lay between the germline ends. CDR1 SGHNT and CDR2 YYREEE come from the germline V gene (reference sequence). In nucleotides, the CDR3 is TGTGCCAGCAGCTTGGGTCTCCAGGCAGGCTTAGAAGCTTTCTTT. Its protein product is CASSLGLQAGLEAFF.

The chain has TRBV15 and TRBJ2-3; D is unresolved. The CDR3 totals 12 residues. CDR1 is LNHNV, CDR2 YYDKDF, per germline (reference sequence). Trimming took 1 base from V and 8 from J, leaving 7 bases between them. The CDR3 here is CATSRGAPTQYF. CDR3 DNA sequence: TGTGCCACCAGCAGAGGGGCTCCTACGCAGTATTTT.

This rearrangement joins TRBV5-4 to TRBJ2-2; tentative D call: TRBD2 (7 bases). V was shortened by 4 bases and J by 4 bases, with 20 bases between the two germline ends. The CDR3 sequence is 17 residues long. Germline CDR1 and CDR2: SGHNT and YYREEE (reference sequence). The CDR3 sequence is CASSPSGAGDFTGELFF. The CDR3 DNA sequence: TGTGCCAGCAGCCCGTCGGGGGCGGGGGATTTCACCGGGGAGCTGTTTTTT.

The V and J genes are TRBV6-5 and TRBJ2-6, with D possibly being TRBD1 (6 bases). The germline V and J ends were trimmed by 0 bases and 3 bases, with 9 bases remaining between them. This CDR3 spans 16 amino acids. Germline values: CDR1 MNHEY, CDR2 SVGAGI. The CDR3 loop is CASSYSSGDGANVLTF. CDR3 nucleotides: TGTGCCAGCAGTTACTCGTCAGGGGATGGGGCCAACGTCCTGACTTTC.

The sample holds a few counts of this clone. The V and J genes are TRBV7-3 and TRBJ2-2, with D perhaps TRBD2 (7 bases). This CDR3 is built from 15 residues. The V and J ends lost 6 bases and 0 bases respectively, with 11 bases between them. Germline V gives CDR1 SGHTA, CDR2 FQGTGA. DNA of the CDR3: TGTGCCAGCAGACCCGGGGGGCCGAACACCGGGGAGCTGTTTTTT. Residues: CASRPGGPNTGELFF.

This clone was recorded a few times. The chain combines TRBV7-9 with TRBJ2-1, with 8 nucleotides matching TRBD1. The junction had 14 bases not matched to a gene; V was cut back by 5 bases and J by 8 bases. The CDR3 length is 16 residues. The germline gives CDR1 SEHNR, CDR2 FQNEAQ (reference sequence). The CDR3 protein is CASSPLAGQVVDEQFF. The CDR3 DNA reads as TGTGCCAGCAGCCCTCTGGCGGGACAGGTTGTGGATGAGCAGTTCTTC. The entire variable domain, with the rest obtained from reference TRBV7-9 and TRBJ2-1, is as follows: DTGVSQNPRHKITKRGQNVTFRCDPISEHNRLYWYRQTLGQGPEFLTYFQNEAQLEKSRLLSDRFSAERPKGSFSTLEIQRTEQGDSAMYLCASSPLAGQVVDEQFFGPGTRLTVL.

The V and J genes are TRBV7-9 and TRBJ1-2, with D possibly matching TRBD1 (5 bases). The germline V and J ends were trimmed by 5 bases and 2 bases, with 15 bases remaining between them. Germline V gene sequence: CDR1 SEHNR, CDR2 FQNEAQ (reference sequence). The CDR3 runs to 15 residues. The CDR3 loop is CASSHRGWVNYGYTF. In DNA, the CDR3 is TGTGCCAGCAGCCACCGGGGGTGGGTCAACTATGGCTACACCTTC.

This clone occurred a few times. This chain uses TRBV7-6 with TRBJ2-1, with a possible D match to TRBD2 (6 bases). Germline CDR1 is SGHVS and CDR2 is FNYEAQ. The CDR3 contains 16 residues. V lost 4 bases to trimming and J lost 5 bases, with 18 bases between them. The CDR3 coding sequence is TGTGCCAGCAGCTACAGACAGTCGCGGGGAGACAATGAGCAGTTCTTC. Translation: CASSYRQSRGDNEQFF.

The chain joins TRBV29-1 to TRBJ2-2, with TRBD1 identical over 8 bases. Germline assignment: CDR1 SQVTM and CDR2 ANQGSEA. The CDR3 contains 13 residues. Germline trimming cut 6 bases from V and 3 bases from J; bases unmatched to any gene: 3. CDR3 region: CSVATGDTGELFF. In DNA form, the CDR3 reads TGCAGCGTGGCGACAGGGGACACCGGGGAGCTGTTTTTT.

This CDR3 reads CASSLAGSGANVLTF. CDR3 DNA sequence: TGTGCCAGCAGCCTGGCGGGCTCCGGGGCCAACGTCCTGACTTTC. J is TRBJ2-6 and V is TRBV14, with D maybe TRBD2 (5 bases). Germline V gives CDR1 SGHDN, CDR2 FVKESK. The CDR3 length is 15 residues. Trimming removed 4 bases from V and 4 bases from J, with 11 bases in between.

This chain joins TRBV28 and TRBJ1-5; D may be TRBD1 (6 bases). CDR1 and CDR2 from the germline V gene are MDHEN and SYDVKM. Trimming took 10 bases from V and 9 from J, leaving 19 bases between them. This CDR3 region has 13 residues. For the CDR3, the DNA is TGTGCCAATTCGGACAGAGGGGATGGGCCCCAGCATTTT. Amino acids: CANSDRGDGPQHF.

The V and J genes are TRBV5-1 and TRBJ2-2, with a weak D call TRBD2 (5 bases). V was shortened by 1 base and J by 6 bases, with 16 bases between the two germline ends. Germline V gene data show CDR1 as SGHRS and CDR2 as YFSETQ. This CDR3 contains 16 residues. The CDR3 DNA reads TGCGCCAGCAGCTTGCGGTTAGCGACGCCGGCCGGGGAGCTGTTTTTT. Amino acids: CASSLRLATPAGELFF.

This clone was seen more than once but under ten times. The chain couples TRBV6-2 or TRBV6-3 to TRBJ1-5; 9 nucleotides align to TRBD1. This CDR3 is 16 amino acids long. The V segment lost 0 bases and the J segment 4 bases; nucleotides outside the gene matches: 4. CDR1 and CDR2 from the germline V gene are MNHEY and SVGEGT. The CDR3 loop reads CASSYSRTGVNQPQHF. The CDR3 bases are TGTGCCAGCAGTTACTCGAGGACAGGGGTTAATCAGCCCCAGCATTTT.

This chain links TRBV11-2 with TRBJ2-5, with 9 bases aligning to TRBD2. Germline V lookup: CDR1 SGHAT, CDR2 FQNNGV. The V gene end was trimmed by 1 base and the J gene end by 5 bases; junction bases not matched to a gene: 5. The CDR3 loop spans 15 amino acids. This CDR3 is CASSLGGGAWETQYF. As DNA, the CDR3 is TGTGCCAGCAGCTTAGGCGGGGGGGCTTGGGAGACCCAGTACTTC.

This chain connects TRBV10-3 to TRBJ1-1, with a weak D call TRBD1 (6 bases). The CDR3 runs 12 residues. The germline V gene has CDR1 ENHRY and CDR2 SYGVKD. The V end lost 9 bases, the J end lost 0 bases, and 8 bases lay between the germline ends. The CDR3 spells CAIQGLNTEAFF. The DNA of the CDR3 is TGTGCCATACAGGGACTGAACACTGAAGCTTTCTTT.

The chain uses TRBV10-3 and TRBJ2-5; D may be TRBD2 (8 bases). V lost 0 bases and J 2 bases, leaving 22 bases between the germline ends. The V gene's germline CDR1 is ENHRY and CDR2 SYGVKD. The CDR3 runs 19 residues. CDR3 region: CAISESIAGRDRKQETQYF. In DNA form, the CDR3 reads TGTGCCATCAGTGAGTCTATAGCGGGGCGGGACAGAAAACAAGAGACCCAGTACTTC.

The chain has TRBV10-3 and TRBJ2-7; D unresolved. Germline V lookup: CDR1 ENHRY, CDR2 SYGVKD. This CDR3 region has 16 residues. The V gene lost 4 bases and the J gene lost 4 bases, with 20 bases spanning the gap. The CDR3 nucleotides read TGTGCCATCAGTGCAATAAACGCCCAAGACAAGTACGAGCAGTACTTC. This codes for CAISAINAQDKYEQYF.

This chain uses TRBV19 with TRBJ2-2, with 8 bases that match TRBD2. The CDR3 runs to 14 residues. The ends lost 8 bases at V and 1 base at J; junction bases unmatched: 3. CDR1 and CDR2 from the germline V gene are LNHDA and SQIVND (reference sequence). CDR3 protein: CASRGGQNTGELFF. Written as DNA, the CDR3 is TGTGCCAGTCGGGGGGGGCAGAACACCGGGGAGCTGTTTTTT. Looking up the rest from reference TRBV19 and TRBJ2-2 gives the full variable domain: DGGITQSPKYLFRKEGQNVTLSCEQNLNHDAMYWYRQDPGQGLRLIYYSQIVNDFQKGDIAEGYSVSREKKESFPLTVTSAQKNPTAFYLCASRGGQNTGELFFGEGSRLTVL.

The chain recombines TRBV7-6 with TRBJ2-7; D perhaps matches TRBD2 (5 bases). Germline lookup yields CDR1 SGHVS and CDR2 FNYEAQ. Trimming stripped 4 bases from V and 5 bases from J, with 18 bases between. CDR3 length: 15 residues. The CDR3 DNA follows: TGTGCCAGCAGCTCAGAGGGAACGGAGCTGGACGAGCAGTACTTC. This translates into CASSSEGTELDEQYF.

This clone was counted once. The rearrangement uses TRBV2 and TRBJ1-2, with D uncertain. In germline, CDR1 is SNHLY, CDR2 FYNNEI. The CDR3 is 13 residues long. V shed 0 bases and J shed 5 bases, with 7 bases lying between them. The DNA for the CDR3 is TGTGCCAGCAGTGAAGCGAGGGCTTATGGCTACACCTTC. Translated, it gives CASSEARAYGYTF.

The CDR3 bases are TGTGCCAGCAGTGAATGGATGGGGGCTGGTCAGCCCCAGCATTTT. This gives the protein CASSEWMGAGQPQHF. The chain is built from TRBV6-4 and TRBJ1-5, with D possibly being TRBD1 (6 bases). Between the trimmed V and J ends, which lost 3 bases and 6 bases, there was a span of 15 bases. Looked up from germline, CDR1 is MRHNA and CDR2 is SNTAGT. There are 15 residues in the CDR3.

The chain couples TRBV2 to TRBJ1-5; 7 bases are shared with TRBD1. V was pared by 7 bases and J by 1 base, with 10 bases of the junction left unmatched. The CDR3 consists of 16 residues. Per the germline V gene, CDR1 is SNHLY and CDR2 is FYNNEI. The DNA of the CDR3 is TGTGCCAGCACCGGAAGACAGGGAACCAGCAATCAGCCCCAGCATTTT. It yields the protein CASTGRQGTSNQPQHF. Combining the CDR3 with reference TRBV2 and TRBJ1-5 gives the whole variable domain EPEVTQTPSHQVTQMGQEVILRCVPISNHLYFYWYRQILGQKVEFLVSFYNNEISEKSEIFDDQFSVERPDGSNFTLKIRSTKLEDSAMYFCASTGRQGTSNQPQHFGDGTRLSIL.

V gene TRBV5-5 combines with J gene TRBJ1-2; TRBD1 agrees at 8 bases. The CDR3 has 17 residues. Germline loops: CDR1 SGHKS, CDR2 YYEKEE (reference sequence). Losses at the gene ends were 3 bases for V and 4 bases for J; bases not matched to a gene: 14. Here the CDR3 DNA reads TGTGCCAGCAGCTACACAGGGGGGACCGGGTCTACCTATGGCTACACCTTC. Translating it yields CASSYTGGTGSTYGYTF.

V usage is TRBV5-1 and J usage is TRBJ1-1; 12 bases align to TRBD1. Trimming removed 4 bases from V and 2 bases from J; junction bases left unmatched: 3. CDR1 and CDR2 (germline): SGHRS, YFSETQ. This CDR3 has 15 residues. The CDR3 DNA follows: TGCGCCAGCAGCGGCGGGACAGGGGGCAACACTGAAGCTTTCTTT. Its protein is CASSGGTGGNTEAFF.

This clone came up once. CDR3 nucleotide sequence: TGTGCTAGTGGTTCAGGGTACGAGCAGTACTTC. Its translation: CASGSGYEQYF. The rearrangement uses TRBV12-5 and TRBJ2-7; maybe TRBD1 (5 bases). The germline gives CDR1 LGHNT, CDR2 FRNRAP. Trimming took 4 bases from V and 4 from J, leaving 5 bases between them. The CDR3 contains 11 residues.

The rearrangement joins TRBV19 to TRBJ2-3; D perhaps matches TRBD2 (5 bases). Trimming pared 6 bases from V and 2 bases from J, leaving 15 bases between. Germline V gives CDR1 LNHDA, CDR2 SQIVND (reference sequence). The CDR3 covers 15 residues. DNA for the CDR3: TGTGCCAGTAGCCCCGCGGGCTCGTTCACAGATACGCAGTATTTT. This codes for CASSPAGSFTDTQYF.

The V call is TRBV10-3, the J call TRBJ2-6; TRBD1 might be the D (5 bases). The CDR3 has 19 residues. Germline CDR1 ENHRY, CDR2 SYGVKD. V lost 10 bases and J 1 base, leaving 26 bases between the germline ends. The DNA of the CDR3 is TGTGCCACTGTGGCTCAGTTGGGTAAATCAGGGTCTGGGGCCAACGTCCTGACTTTC. Amino acid sequence: CATVAQLGKSGSGANVLTF.

V is TRBV21-1 and J is TRBJ1-2. TRBV21-1 is designated a pseudogene. The CDR3 extends over 16 amino acids. CDR3 coding DNA: TGTGCCAGCAGCAAAGCCGGAGAGATGACTAACTATGGCTACACCTTC. Translating gives CASSKAGEMTNYGYTF.